These 7 T cell receptor beta chains were sequenced from one sample in a study of blood T cell repertoires in COVID-19. The assay was immunoSEQ multiplex PCR, and TCRdb's table has in-frame clones only and misses some. Of approximately 150,000 clones detected, about 76% appear once; the ten largest clones hold around 8.4%. Sequenced sample: peripheral blood. The source of these receptors is a human donor in a cohort sampled during active COVID-19.

V gene TRBV4-1 combines with J gene TRBJ1-5; possibly TRBD1 for D (5 bases). This CDR3 comprises 16 residues. V shed 3 bases and J shed 3 bases, with 15 bases lying between them. Germline CDR1 reads MGHRA; CDR2 reads YSYEKL. The DNA for the CDR3 is TGCGCCAGCAGCCAGGGACTAGGCCAAAACAATCAGCCCCAGCATTTT. Amino acid sequence: CASSQGLGQNNQPQHF.

In this sample, this clone turned up once. The chain joins TRBV29-1 to TRBJ2-5, with a tentative D call TRBD2 (5 bases). CDR1 is SQVTM, CDR2 ANQGSEA, per germline. The CDR3 is 15 residues long. V was cut by 3 bases and J by 0 bases, with 14 bases left in between. As DNA, the CDR3 is TGCAGCGTTGAGGCGGGCCCAACGTACCAAGAGACCCAGTACTTC. Translated, it gives CSVEAGPTYQETQYF.

The rearrangement uses TRBV4-1 and TRBJ2-5; unclear D gene. The CDR3 has 15 residues. Trimming removed 3 bases from V and 1 base from J, with 12 bases in between. The germline V gene encodes CDR1 MGHRA and CDR2 YSYEKL. The CDR3 DNA reads as TGCGCCAGCAGCCACTTTACTGCTACCCAAGAGACCCAGTACTTC. The encoded protein is CASSHFTATQETQYF.

The CDR3 sequence: CASRRTGRDEQYF. DNA for the CDR3: TGTGCCAGCAGAAGGACAGGGCGGGACGAGCAGTACTTC. The chain has TRBV27 and TRBJ2-7, with 8 bases identical to TRBD1. This CDR3 has 13 residues. Trimming removed 6 bases from V and 5 bases from J; junction bases left unmatched: 6. Germline CDR1 and CDR2: MNHEY and SMNVEV (reference sequence).

CDR3 region: CASKGRISTDTQYF. The CDR3 bases are TGTGCCAGTAAGGGGCGGATTAGCACAGATACGCAGTATTTT. V gene TRBV19 combines with J gene TRBJ2-3, with D perhaps TRBD1 (5 bases). CDR1 is LNHDA, CDR2 SQIVND, per germline (reference sequence). The CDR3 covers 14 residues. Trimming removed 7 bases at V and 0 bases at J, with 11 bases between.

This clone was observed once. The chain has TRBV6-1 and TRBJ1-2; 8 bases match TRBD1. This CDR3 spans 17 amino acids. The germline V gene encodes CDR1 MNHNS and CDR2 SASEGT. The V gene end was trimmed by 2 bases and the J gene end by 0 bases; junction bases not matched to a gene: 8. CDR3 amino acids: CASSEFLTGATNYGYTF. In DNA form, the CDR3 reads TGTGCCAGCAGTGAATTCTTGACAGGGGCGACTAACTATGGCTACACCTTC.

The chain is built from TRBV29-1 and TRBJ1-2; D unresolved. V lost 4 bases and J lost 3, with 12 bases in between. CDR3 length: 13 residues. Per the germline V gene, CDR1 is SQVTM and CDR2 is ANQGSEA. The CDR3 reads CSVAKQKDYGYTF. The DNA for the CDR3 is TGCAGCGTTGCAAAACAGAAGGACTATGGCTACACCTTC.